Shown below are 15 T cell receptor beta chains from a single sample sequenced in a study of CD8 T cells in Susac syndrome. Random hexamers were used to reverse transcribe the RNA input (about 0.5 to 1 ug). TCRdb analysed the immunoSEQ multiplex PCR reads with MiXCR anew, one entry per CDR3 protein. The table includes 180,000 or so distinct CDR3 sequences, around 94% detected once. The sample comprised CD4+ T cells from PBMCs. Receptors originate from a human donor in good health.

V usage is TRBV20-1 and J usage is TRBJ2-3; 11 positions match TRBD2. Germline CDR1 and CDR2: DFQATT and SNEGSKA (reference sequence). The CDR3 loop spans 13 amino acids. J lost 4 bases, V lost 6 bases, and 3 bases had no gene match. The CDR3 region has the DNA TGCAGTGCAACTAGCGGGGGAGCAGATACGCAGTATTTT. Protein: CSATSGGADTQYF.

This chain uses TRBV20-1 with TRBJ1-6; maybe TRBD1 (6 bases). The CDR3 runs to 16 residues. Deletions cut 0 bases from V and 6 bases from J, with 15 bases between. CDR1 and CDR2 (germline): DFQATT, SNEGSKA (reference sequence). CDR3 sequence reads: CSAREQGTPPNSPLHF. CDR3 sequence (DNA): TGCAGTGCTAGAGAACAGGGCACCCCCCCTAATTCACCCCTCCACTTT.

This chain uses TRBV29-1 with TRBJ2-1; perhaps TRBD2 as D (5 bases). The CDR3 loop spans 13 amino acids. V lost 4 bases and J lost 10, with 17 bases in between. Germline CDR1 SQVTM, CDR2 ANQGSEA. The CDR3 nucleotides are TGCAGCGTTGCCTTAGGGCTTACGGGGGAGCAGTTCTTC. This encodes CSVALGLTGEQFF.

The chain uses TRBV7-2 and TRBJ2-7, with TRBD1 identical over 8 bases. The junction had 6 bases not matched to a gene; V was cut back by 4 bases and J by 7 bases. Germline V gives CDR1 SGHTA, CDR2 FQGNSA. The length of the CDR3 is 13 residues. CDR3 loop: CASSSDRVREQYF. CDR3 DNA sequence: TGTGCCAGCAGCTCGGACAGGGTACGAGAGCAGTACTTC.

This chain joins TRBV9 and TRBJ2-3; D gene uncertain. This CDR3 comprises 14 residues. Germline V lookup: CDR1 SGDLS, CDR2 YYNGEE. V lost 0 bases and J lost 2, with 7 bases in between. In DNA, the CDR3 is TGTGCCAGCAGCGTAGATCCCTCCACAGATACGCAGTATTTT. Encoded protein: CASSVDPSTDTQYF.

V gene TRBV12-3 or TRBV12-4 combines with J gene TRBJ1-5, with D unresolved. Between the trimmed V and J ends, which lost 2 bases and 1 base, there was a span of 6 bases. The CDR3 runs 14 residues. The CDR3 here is CASSLIASNQPQHF. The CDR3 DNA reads TGTGCCAGCAGTTTAATCGCAAGCAATCAGCCCCAGCATTTT.

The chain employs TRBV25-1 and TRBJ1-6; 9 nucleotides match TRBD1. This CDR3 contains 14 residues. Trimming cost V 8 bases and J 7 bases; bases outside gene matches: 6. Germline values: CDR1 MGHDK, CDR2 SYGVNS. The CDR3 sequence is CASGRTGENSPLHF. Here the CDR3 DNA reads TGTGCCAGCGGCCGGACAGGGGAAAATTCACCCCTCCACTTT.

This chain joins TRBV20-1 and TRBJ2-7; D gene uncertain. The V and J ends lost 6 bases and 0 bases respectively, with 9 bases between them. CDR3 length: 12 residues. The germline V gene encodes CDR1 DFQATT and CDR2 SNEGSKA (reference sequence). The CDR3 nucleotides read TGCAGTGCAATTAGAAGCTCCTACGAGCAGTACTTC. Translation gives CSAIRSSYEQYF.

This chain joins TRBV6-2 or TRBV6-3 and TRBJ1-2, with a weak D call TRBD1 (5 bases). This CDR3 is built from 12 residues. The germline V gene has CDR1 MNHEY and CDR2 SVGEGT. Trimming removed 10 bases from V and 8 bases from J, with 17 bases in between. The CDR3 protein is CATSGRQVGYTF. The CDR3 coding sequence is TGTGCCACCTCGGGACGGCAAGTGGGCTACACCTTC.

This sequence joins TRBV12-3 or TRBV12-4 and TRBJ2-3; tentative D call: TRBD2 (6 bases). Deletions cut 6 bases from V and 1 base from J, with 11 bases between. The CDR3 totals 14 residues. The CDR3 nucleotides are TGTGCCAGCAGGTCGGGGGAGGGCACAGATACGCAGTATTTT. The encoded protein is CASRSGEGTDTQYF.

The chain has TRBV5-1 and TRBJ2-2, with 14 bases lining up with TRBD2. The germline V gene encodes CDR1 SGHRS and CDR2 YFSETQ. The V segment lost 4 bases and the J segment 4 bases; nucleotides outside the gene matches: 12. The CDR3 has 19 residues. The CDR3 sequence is CASSLGTSGGAQGTGELFF. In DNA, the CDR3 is TGCGCCAGCAGCCTAGGGACTAGCGGGGGCGCCCAAGGCACCGGGGAGCTGTTTTTT.

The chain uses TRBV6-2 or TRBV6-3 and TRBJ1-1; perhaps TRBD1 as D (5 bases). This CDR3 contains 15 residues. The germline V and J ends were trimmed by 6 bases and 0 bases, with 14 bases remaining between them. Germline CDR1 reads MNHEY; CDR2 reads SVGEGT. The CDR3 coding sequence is TGTGCCAGCAGCTCGGGACTTATTATGAACACTGAAGCTTTCTTT. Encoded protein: CASSSGLIMNTEAFF.

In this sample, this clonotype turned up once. The CDR3 loop is CASRPGTGGNEQFF. In nucleotides, the CDR3 is TGTGCCAGCAGACCCGGGACAGGGGGCAATGAGCAGTTCTTC. The V gene is TRBV6-6, the J gene TRBJ2-1, with 11 bases that match TRBD1. With 6 bases clipped from V and 6 bases from J, the junction kept 4 bases outside the gene matches. This CDR3 is built from 14 residues. Germline CDR1 and CDR2: MNHNY and SVGAGI (reference sequence).

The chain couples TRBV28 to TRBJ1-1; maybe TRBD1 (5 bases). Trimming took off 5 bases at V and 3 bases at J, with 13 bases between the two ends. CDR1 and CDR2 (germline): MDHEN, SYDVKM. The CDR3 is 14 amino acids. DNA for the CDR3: TGTGCCAGCAGTGGCATGCAGGGACACACTGAAGCTTTCTTT. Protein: CASSGMQGHTEAFF.

The CDR3 nucleotides read TGCGCCAGCAGCCAAGATAGGCGGGATACGCAGTATTTT. Translation gives CASSQDRRDTQYF. The J gene is TRBJ2-3, the V gene TRBV4-3, with D hard to call. V was shortened by 0 bases and J by 6 bases, with 7 bases between the two germline ends. This CDR3 has 13 amino acids. The germline V gene has CDR1 LGHNA and CDR2 YSLEER.